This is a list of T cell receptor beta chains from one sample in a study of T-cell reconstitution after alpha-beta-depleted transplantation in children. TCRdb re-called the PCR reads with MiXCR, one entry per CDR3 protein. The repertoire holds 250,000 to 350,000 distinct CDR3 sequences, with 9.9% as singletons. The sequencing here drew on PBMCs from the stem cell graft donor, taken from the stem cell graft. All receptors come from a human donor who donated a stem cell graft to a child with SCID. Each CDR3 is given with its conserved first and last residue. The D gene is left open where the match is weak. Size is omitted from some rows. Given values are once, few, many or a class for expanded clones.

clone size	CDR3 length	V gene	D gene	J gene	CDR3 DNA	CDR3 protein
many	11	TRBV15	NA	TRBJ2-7	TGTGCCACCAGCAGAGATTCCGAGCAGTACTTC	CATSRDSEQYF
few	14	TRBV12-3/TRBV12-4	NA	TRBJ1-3	TGTGCCAGCAGTCTGAGACAGGCTGGAAACACCATATATTTT	CASSLRQAGNTIYF
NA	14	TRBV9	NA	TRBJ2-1	TGTGCCAGCAGCGCAGAAATTGGGGCCGGTGAGCAGTTCTTC	CASSAEIGAGEQFF
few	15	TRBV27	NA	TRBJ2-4	TGTGCCAGCAGTCTCGCCTCTGGGGGGCAGAACATTCAGTACTTC	CASSLASGGQNIQYF
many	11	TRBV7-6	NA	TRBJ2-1	TGTGCCAGCAGCTATCACAATGAGCAGTTCTTC	CASSYHNEQFF
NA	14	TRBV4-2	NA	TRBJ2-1	TGTGCCAGCAGCCAGAGTGGAGAGCACAATGAGCAGTTCTTC	CASSQSGEHNEQFF
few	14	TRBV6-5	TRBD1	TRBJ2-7	TGTGCCAGCGGGTACGGGACAGGTCCCCGTGAGCAGTACTTC	CASGYGTGPREQYF
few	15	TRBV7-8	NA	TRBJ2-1	TGTGCCAGCAGCTTAGGGGGCAAGAGGGACAATGAGCAGTTCTTC	CASSLGGKRDNEQFF
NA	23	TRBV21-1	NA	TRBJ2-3	TGTGCCAGCAGCAGGCGGACTAGCGGGGGGCCCTCGCGAGTTGGGTTGCTCACAGATACGCAGTATTTT	CASSRRTSGGPSRVGLLTDTQYF
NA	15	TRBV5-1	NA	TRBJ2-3	TGCGCCAGCAGCTTGCGTAGCGGTTCCACAGATACGCAGTATTTT	CASSLRSGSTDTQYF
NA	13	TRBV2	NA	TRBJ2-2	TGTGCCAGCCAATGGGGGGAGACCGGGGAGCTGTTTTTT	CASQWGETGELFF
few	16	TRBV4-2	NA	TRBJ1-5	TGTGCCAGCAGCCAAGACGGGACAACCGACAATCAGCCCCAGCATTTT	CASSQDGTTDNQPQHF
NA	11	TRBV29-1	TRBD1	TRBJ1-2	TGCGCGGGACAGGGGTCCGATGGCTACACCTTC	CAGQGSDGYTF
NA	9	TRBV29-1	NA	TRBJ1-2	TGCAGCGTGCGGGGGGGCTACACCTTC	CSVRGGYTF
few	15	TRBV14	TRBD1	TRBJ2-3	TGTGCCAGCAGGAAGACAGGGCTTCGCACAGATACGCAGTATTTT	CASRKTGLRTDTQYF
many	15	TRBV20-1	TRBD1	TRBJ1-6	TGCAGTGCATACGGACAGGGGCGGCGTAATTCACCCCTCCACTTT	CSAYGQGRRNSPLHF
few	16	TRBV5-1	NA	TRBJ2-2	TGCGCCAGCAGCTTTTCGGGGAAGGCGAACACCGGGGAGCTGTTTTTT	CASSFSGKANTGELFF
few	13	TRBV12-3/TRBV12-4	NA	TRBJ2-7	TGTGCCAGCAGTACGACCACCCCCAGAGAGCAGTACTTC	CASSTTTPREQYF
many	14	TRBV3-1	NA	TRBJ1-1	TGTGCCAGCAGCCAACGTGCGGCGAACACTGAAGCTTTCTTT	CASSQRAANTEAFF
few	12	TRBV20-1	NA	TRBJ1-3	TGCAGTGGTTACAGGGCTGGAAACACCATATATTTT	CSGYRAGNTIYF